This section outlines one TCR beta chain sequence together with its context. Antigen specificity is unknown. The CDR3 sequence is 16 residues long. With 6 bases clipped from V and 2 bases from J, the junction kept 11 bases outside the gene matches. Germline V gives CDR1 SNHLY, CDR2 FYNNEI. This sample is part of a study of Graves' ophthalmopathy and Graves' hyperthyroidism. Study-wide context: The term stable hyperthyroidism indicated an absence of ophthalmopathy within 18 months of follow-up. Study-level points and caveats: The majority of expanded thyroid clonotypes above 0.001 frequency also occurred in blood. A 13-signature model separated ophthalmopathy from stable hyperthyroidism, roughly 85% sensitivity, just over 80% specificity.

Enrolled hyperthyroidism patients had a new diagnosis, a duration under 2 months, and an age of 18 to 65. The TCR beta CDR3 regions underwent amplification from RNA transcripts. HTBI primers were used in a first-round RT-PCR, which preceded a second-round multiplex PCR. MiXCR was run by TCRdb on the multiplex PCR reads, yielding one entry per CDR3 protein. This table holds 450,000 to 600,000 distinct CDR3 sequences, roughly 39% found once. This chain links TRBV2 with TRBJ2-7, with TRBD1 identical over 9 bases. The TCR sequence derives from an adult man with Graves' hyperthyroidism. Sample: peripheral blood or thyroid tissue (not recorded which). Written as DNA, the CDR3 is TGTGCCAGCAGCCAGACATTGACAGGGGGGACCTACGAGCAGTACTTC. Its translation: CASSQTLTGGTYEQYF.